These 30 T cell receptor beta chains were all obtained from the same sample, sequenced in a study of T cells in Graves' hyperthyroidism and ophthalmopathy. Researchers took RNA transcripts and amplified the TCR beta CDR3 regions from them. HTBI primers were used for first-round RT-PCR of the TCR CDR3. TCRdb re-called the multiplex PCR reads with MiXCR, one entry per CDR3 protein. This repertoire shows around 600,000 distinct CDR3 sequences, around a sixth found once; its top ten account for approximately 7.4%. Material for sequencing was blood. These receptors all stem from a woman aged 30 to 39 with Graves' hyperthyroidism.

This clonotype occurred many times. The V call is TRBV19, the J call TRBJ2-2; possible D gene TRBD1, 5 bases. Trimming shortened V by 5 bases and J by 6 bases, and 10 bases separated the two germline ends. Germline CDR1 reads LNHDA; CDR2 reads SQIVND (reference sequence). The CDR3 is made up of 13 amino acids. The CDR3 reads CASSLIGAGELFF. CDR3 sequence (DNA): TGTGCCAGTAGTCTCATAGGGGCCGGGGAGCTGTTTTTT.

This clonotype was found many times. The chain employs TRBV7-9 and TRBJ1-2; D is ambiguous. V gave up 4 bases and J gave up 4 bases, with 10 bases separating them. CDR1 and CDR2 (germline): SEHNR, FQNEAQ (reference sequence). The CDR3 is 13 residues long. In DNA form, the CDR3 reads TGTGCCAGCAGCTACGGCGGCTCCTATGGCTACACCTTC. It codes for CASSYGGSYGYTF.

The DNA of the CDR3 is TGTGCCAGCAGCGTAGAGGGACTAGCGGGAGCGACAGATACGCAGTATTTT. Translation: CASSVEGLAGATDTQYF. This chain links TRBV9 with TRBJ2-3; 14 positions match TRBD2. The CDR3 totals 17 residues. Germline lookup yields CDR1 SGDLS and CDR2 YYNGEE. The V gene end was trimmed by 0 bases and the J gene end by 3 bases; junction bases not matched to a gene: 3.

Ten or more counts support this clonotype. V is TRBV27 and J is TRBJ2-2, with D uncertain. Trimming cost V 6 bases and J 5 bases, with 7 bases left between them. Germline V gene data show CDR1 as MNHEY and CDR2 as SMNVEV (reference sequence). This CDR3 is built from 12 residues. The CDR3 DNA is TGTGCCAGCAGCCACCAGACCGGGGAGCTGTTTTTT. Translating it yields CASSHQTGELFF.

This clonotype was counted many times. The chain carries TRBV7-2 and TRBJ2-5; TRBD2 matches 10 bases. Germline V CDR1 and CDR2: SGHTA, FQGNSA. V dropped 8 bases and J dropped 4; count of bases not matched to a gene: 13. CDR3 size: 16 residues. CDR3 region: CASGLLAGRGGETQYF. The CDR3 coding sequence is TGTGCCAGCGGGCTACTAGCGGGACGGGGCGGAGAGACCCAGTACTTC. The variable domain in full, with the rest retrieved from reference TRBV7-2 and TRBJ2-5, is GAGVSQSPSNKVTEKGKDVELRCDPISGHTALYWYRQSLGQGLEFLIYFQGNSAPDKSGLPSDRFSAERTGGSVSTLTIQRTQQEDSAVYLCASGLLAGRGGETQYFGPGTRLLVL.

This clonotype was observed at least ten times. The chain recombines TRBV29-1 with TRBJ2-3, with a possible D match to TRBD1 (5 bases). This CDR3 region has 14 residues. Trimming left V 6 bases short and J 3 bases short, with 16 bases between. Per germline, CDR1 SQVTM and CDR2 ANQGSEA. CDR3: CSVVVVGATDTQYF. The CDR3 DNA reads as TGCAGCGTGGTGGTGGTTGGGGCGACAGATACGCAGTATTTT.

In this sample, this clonotype turned up many times. The chain carries TRBV20-1 and TRBJ2-7; 13 bases are a match to TRBD2. Germline loops: CDR1 DFQATT, CDR2 SNEGSKA (reference sequence). The CDR3 is 16 amino acids. With 5 bases clipped from V and 0 bases from J, the junction kept 7 bases outside the gene matches. The CDR3, as DNA: TGCAGTGCTGGACTAGCGGGAGCACGGGGCTCCTACGAGCAGTACTTC. It codes for CSAGLAGARGSYEQYF.

Only a few counts were recorded for this clonotype. The chain has TRBV19 and TRBJ2-7, with 14 bases that match TRBD2. J was trimmed by 3 bases and V by 5 bases; bases with no gene match: 6. Germline V gives CDR1 LNHDA, CDR2 SQIVND (reference sequence). The CDR3 sequence is 16 residues long. CDR3 DNA sequence: TGTGCCAGTAGTCCCGTCGGGACTAGCGGGAGCTACGAGCAGTACTTC. This translates into CASSPVGTSGSYEQYF.

This clonotype was counted many times. The rearrangement joins TRBV30 to TRBJ1-1; 8 positions match TRBD1. Germline CDR1 and CDR2: GTSNPN and SVGIG (reference sequence). V gave up 0 bases and J gave up 1 base; unmatched junction bases: 4. The length of the CDR3 is 15 residues. The CDR3 here is CAWSVDRGENTEAFF. CDR3 coding DNA: TGTGCCTGGAGTGTAGACAGGGGAGAGAACACTGAAGCTTTCTTT.

This clonotype was counted many times. V is TRBV2 and J is TRBJ2-1, with 12 positions matching TRBD2. Germline trimming cut 1 base from V and 3 bases from J; bases unmatched to any gene: 1. In germline, CDR1 is SNHLY, CDR2 FYNNEI. The CDR3 sequence is 16 residues long. CDR3 bases: TGTGCCAGCAGTGAAGAACTAGCGGGAGGCTACAATGAGCAGTTCTTC. Translating it yields CASSEELAGGYNEQFF.

Ten or more counts support this clonotype. The rearrangement uses TRBV12-3 or TRBV12-4 and TRBJ2-3, with D hard to call. The CDR3 runs 14 residues. V lost 7 bases and J 2 bases, leaving 13 bases between the germline ends. CDR3 sequence: CASTQTPPTDTQYF. The CDR3 DNA follows: TGTGCCAGCACCCAGACACCTCCCACAGATACGCAGTATTTT.

This clonotype was picked up many times. This chain uses TRBV28 with TRBJ1-1; D gene unclear. V was trimmed by 3 bases and J by 3 bases, leaving 11 bases between them. The germline CDR1 and CDR2 sequences are MDHEN and SYDVKM. CDR3 size: 14 residues. The CDR3 region has the DNA TGTGCCAGCAGTTTCACCCGACAATACACTGAAGCTTTCTTT. It encodes CASSFTRQYTEAFF.

The chain links TRBV4-1 to TRBJ2-2, with 7 bases aligning to TRBD2. Germline V gives CDR1 MGHRA, CDR2 YSYEKL. V lost 4 bases to trimming and J lost 7 bases; unmatched junction nucleotides: 6. The CDR3 runs to 14 residues. The CDR3 here is CASSPREMGGELFF. The CDR3 DNA is TGCGCCAGCAGCCCGCGGGAGATGGGCGGGGAGCTGTTTTTT.

In this sample, this clonotype turned up once. The chain is built from TRBV14 and TRBJ2-2; weak D call: TRBD1 (6 bases). V was shortened by 2 bases and J by 5 bases, with 15 bases between the two germline ends. CDR1 is SGHDN, CDR2 FVKESK, per germline. This CDR3 spans 16 amino acids. This chain's CDR3 is CASSQRSGVLTGELFF. CDR3 nucleotide sequence: TGTGCCAGCAGCCAAAGATCAGGGGTCCTTACCGGGGAGCTGTTTTTT.

The rearrangement uses TRBV30 and TRBJ2-5; 10 nucleotides line up with TRBD1. The germline V gene has CDR1 GTSNPN and CDR2 SVGIG (reference sequence). After removal of 0 bases from V and 7 bases from J, the junction contained 11 bases not matched to a gene. The CDR3 covers 16 residues. The CDR3 bases are TGTGCCTGGAGTGTACGGGACAGGGGACGTCCCGGGACCCAGTACTTC. Protein: CAWSVRDRGRPGTQYF.

This clonotype was recorded a few times. V and J are TRBV20-1 and TRBJ2-1, with TRBD2 matching over 9 bases. In germline, CDR1 is DFQATT, CDR2 SNEGSKA (reference sequence). V was pared by 1 base and J by 7 bases, with 5 bases of the junction left unmatched. This CDR3 region has 14 residues. The CDR3 is CSARGSSGRNEQFF. In nucleotides, the CDR3 is TGCAGTGCTAGAGGGAGTAGCGGGAGAAATGAGCAGTTCTTC.

This clonotype occurred many times. The V and J genes are TRBV28 and TRBJ1-3; perhaps TRBD1 as D (5 bases). This CDR3 spans 16 amino acids. Germline-derived CDR1 and CDR2 are MDHEN and SYDVKM. V lost 8 bases to trimming and J lost 0 bases, with 17 bases between them. This CDR3 reads CASGSGGKISGNTIYF. CDR3 nucleotides: TGTGCCAGCGGTTCGGGGGGGAAAATCTCTGGAAACACCATATATTTT.

This clonotype was counted at least ten times. The chain links TRBV27 to TRBJ2-1; no firm D call. CDR3 length equals 14 residues. Germline V CDR1 and CDR2: MNHEY, SMNVEV (reference sequence). V was pared by 8 bases and J by 1 base, with 12 bases between. CDR3 DNA: TGTGCCAGCGGACGAGACGGGTCCTACAATGAGCAGTTCTTC. Translating it yields CASGRDGSYNEQFF.

The rearrangement joins TRBV29-1 to TRBJ1-1, with 8 nucleotides matching TRBD1. Germline V gene lookup returns CDR1 SQVTM and CDR2 ANQGSEA. The trim removed 4 bases at V and 7 bases at J, leaving 8 bases unmatched. CDR3 length equals 13 residues. The CDR3 spells CSVARGRNNEAFF. The CDR3 DNA is TGCAGCGTTGCCAGGGGGCGGAATAATGAAGCTTTCTTT.

At least ten counts were recorded for this clonotype. The chain joins TRBV30 to TRBJ2-7; the D gene is possibly TRBD1 (5 bases). CDR3 length: 15 residues. V shed 0 bases and J shed 1 base, with 13 bases lying between them. Germline V gene lookup returns CDR1 GTSNPN and CDR2 SVGIG (reference sequence). In DNA form, the CDR3 reads TGTGCCTGGAGTGTAGGTTTCGACAGTTCCTACGAGCAGTACTTC. It is translated as CAWSVGFDSSYEQYF.

This clonotype was seen ten or more times. This chain uses TRBV2 with TRBJ2-4, with D perhaps TRBD1 (6 bases). Germline V gene data show CDR1 as SNHLY and CDR2 as FYNNEI. The V end lost 7 bases, the J end lost 6 bases, and 16 bases lay between the germline ends. CDR3 length equals 14 residues. CDR3 sequence: CASTRTALRNIQYF. The CDR3 bases are TGTGCCAGCACCCGGACAGCGCTTAGAAACATTCAGTACTTC.

This clonotype came up a few times. The rearrangement joins TRBV5-1 to TRBJ1-6, with no clear D. Trimming shortened V by 0 bases and J by 3 bases, and 7 bases separated the two germline ends. Germline V gene sequence: CDR1 SGHRS, CDR2 YFSETQ. This CDR3 comprises 15 residues. CDR3 sequence reads: CASSLGFDYNSPLHF. The CDR3 DNA is TGCGCCAGCAGCTTGGGTTTCGACTATAATTCACCCCTCCACTTT.

The table lists this clonotype with many counts. The chain employs TRBV10-3 and TRBJ2-1; D gene unclear. The V and J ends lost 5 bases and 9 bases respectively, with 14 bases between them. Looked up from germline, CDR1 is ENHRY and CDR2 is SYGVKD. The CDR3 has 13 amino acids. CDR3 bases: TGTGCCATCAGTAACGAGGCTCTCGGTGAGCAGTTCTTC. Amino acids: CAISNEALGEQFF.

This clonotype was counted at least ten times. This sequence joins TRBV13 and TRBJ2-3, with 8 bases matching TRBD2. The CDR3 runs to 17 residues. After removal of 1 base from V and 0 bases from J, the junction contained 6 bases not matched to a gene. CDR1 PRHDT and CDR2 FYEKMQ come from the germline V gene (reference sequence). CDR3 loop: CASSLALAGSSTDTQYF. The CDR3 DNA is TGTGCCAGCAGCTTAGCGTTAGCGGGATCCAGCACAGATACGCAGTATTTT.

This clonotype was seen ten or more times. This sequence joins TRBV30 and TRBJ2-4; possible D gene TRBD1, 5 bases. V dropped 0 bases and J dropped 8 bases, with 20 bases sitting between them. CDR3 length: 16 residues. Germline CDR1 is GTSNPN and CDR2 is SVGIG (reference sequence). The CDR3 DNA sequence: TGTGCCTGGAGTGTACGTCAGGGCGGTCTAATTGACATTCAGTACTTC. It encodes CAWSVRQGGLIDIQYF.

The chain uses TRBV4-1 and TRBJ2-1; a weak D match, TRBD2 (5 bases). Per germline, CDR1 MGHRA and CDR2 YSYEKL. Trimming left V 4 bases short and J 0 bases short, with 16 bases between. The CDR3 contains 17 residues. Here the CDR3 DNA reads TGCGCCAGCAGCCGGTCCCCGAGCGGAGGCTCCTACAATGAGCAGTTCTTC. Encoded protein: CASSRSPSGGSYNEQFF.

This clonotype was counted between two and nine times. The CDR3 spells CASSAFDRGLMNQPQHF. The CDR3 DNA follows: TGTGCCAGCAGCGCGTTCGACAGGGGGCTTATGAATCAGCCCCAGCATTTT. The chain uses TRBV5-6 and TRBJ1-5; 10 bases map to TRBD1. Germline V CDR1 and CDR2: SGHDT, YYEEEE. CDR3 size: 17 residues. V dropped 4 bases and J dropped 4; count of bases not matched to a gene: 11.

This clonotype was picked up many times. The CDR3 sequence: CASSPPLRNTDTQYF. As DNA, the CDR3 is TGTGCCAGCAGTCCCCCACTGCGTAACACAGATACGCAGTATTTT. The V and J genes are TRBV28 and TRBJ2-3; no reliable D call. CDR3 length: 15 amino acids. Per the germline V gene, CDR1 is MDHEN and CDR2 is SYDVKM. V lost 5 bases and J lost 2, with 14 bases in between.

This clonotype was observed many times. This chain links TRBV3-1 with TRBJ1-1; possible D gene TRBD1, 5 bases. The germline V gene encodes CDR1 LGHDT and CDR2 YNNKEL (reference sequence). Trimming removed 2 bases from V and 7 bases from J, with 11 bases in between. The CDR3 runs 13 residues. The CDR3 loop is CASSQSRQGEAFF. Written as DNA, the CDR3 is TGTGCCAGCAGCCAATCTAGGCAGGGTGAAGCTTTCTTT. The full variable domain, completed using reference TRBV3-1 and TRBJ1-1, is DTAVSQTPKYLVTQMGNDKSIKCEQNLGHDTMYWYKQDSKKFLKIMFSYNNKELIINETVPNRFSPKSPDKAHLNLHINSLELGDSAVYFCASSQSRQGEAFFGQGTRLTVV.

In this sample, this clonotype turned up many times. V gene TRBV11-2 combines with J gene TRBJ2-1; possibly TRBD2 for D (5 bases). The CDR3 contains 16 residues. CDR1 and CDR2 (germline): SGHAT, FQNNGV. Trimming removed 2 bases at V and 0 bases at J, with 11 bases between. The CDR3 protein is CASSLRETSSYNEQFF. In DNA, the CDR3 is TGTGCCAGCAGCTTAAGGGAGACAAGCTCCTACAATGAGCAGTTCTTC.